Each of the 12 T cell receptor beta chains below was sequenced from the same sample in a study of response to subunit inactivated influenza vaccine. TCRdb re-called the RT-PCR reads with MiXCR, one entry per CDR3 protein. The table includes over 300,000 distinct CDR3 sequences, about a fifth detected once. The sequencing used PBMCs from blood, collected less than 22 months after vaccination. These receptors all stem from a man aged 50 to 75 who received an inactivated influenza vaccine.

This clonotype was seen once. The chain combines TRBV5-1 with TRBJ1-2, with no clear D. V dropped 0 bases and J dropped 13 bases, with 16 bases sitting between them. CDR3 length equals 13 residues. The germline CDR1 and CDR2 sequences are SGHRS and YFSETQ. The CDR3 nucleotides read TGCGCCAGCAGCTTGGTCGGCCCGGCCGATCCCACCTTC. It specifies CASSLVGPADPTF.

J is TRBJ2-2 and V is TRBV5-6; D possibly corresponds to TRBD2 (5 bases). The CDR3 contains 14 residues. Per the germline V gene, CDR1 is SGHDT and CDR2 is YYEEEE. V was clipped by 3 bases and J by 3 bases, with 9 bases between them. The CDR3 sequence: CASSSDLYTGELFF. For the CDR3, the DNA is TGTGCCAGCAGCTCGGACTTATACACCGGGGAGCTGTTTTTT.

J is TRBJ2-1 and V is TRBV28; D is ambiguous. Germline lookup yields CDR1 MDHEN and CDR2 SYDVKM. Trimming shortened V by 6 bases and J by 0 bases, and 15 bases separated the two germline ends. The CDR3 sequence is 16 residues long. The CDR3 spells CASRHRRRSSYNEQFF. CDR3 nucleotides: TGTGCCAGCAGGCACCGACGCAGGAGCTCCTACAATGAGCAGTTCTTC.

This clonotype has just a few counts. The chain combines TRBV7-9 with TRBJ1-2; D is unresolved. This CDR3 is 13 amino acids long. CDR1 is SEHNR and CDR2 is FQNEAQ in the germline V gene (reference sequence). Trimming shortened V by 1 base and J by 8 bases, and 11 bases separated the two germline ends. The CDR3: CASSLEVTGGYTF. The CDR3 region has the DNA TGTGCCAGCAGCTTAGAGGTCACGGGAGGCTACACCTTC.

The chain links TRBV4-2 to TRBJ2-1, with 8 bases fitting TRBD2. Germline lookup yields CDR1 LGHNA and CDR2 YNFKEQ. The CDR3 totals 15 residues. V lost 2 bases to trimming and J lost 7 bases; unmatched junction nucleotides: 7. CDR3 sequence reads: CASSQRTGGPNEQFF. CDR3 bases: TGTGCCAGCAGCCAACGTACGGGAGGGCCTAATGAGCAGTTCTTC.

The J gene is TRBJ2-7, the V gene TRBV20-1; perhaps TRBD2 as D (5 bases). The germline V and J ends were trimmed by 3 bases and 2 bases, with 8 bases remaining between them. This CDR3 spans 12 amino acids. Germline V gives CDR1 DFQATT, CDR2 SNEGSKA (reference sequence). The CDR3 reads CSASFGAYEQYF. CDR3 in DNA: TGCAGTGCTAGTTTCGGGGCCTACGAGCAGTACTTC.

This clonotype was seen more than once but under ten times. The DNA of the CDR3 is TGTGCCAGCAGCTTGCGGGGGTCCGCCTACGGCTACACCTTC. Its protein product is CASSLRGSAYGYTF. V gene TRBV5-4 combines with J gene TRBJ1-2; weak D call: TRBD1 (5 bases). CDR3 length equals 14 residues. Trimming removed 1 base from V and 8 bases from J, with 15 bases in between. Germline V CDR1 and CDR2: SGHNT, YYREEE (reference sequence).

This clonotype appeared a few times. The rearrangement links TRBV7-7 to TRBJ2-5; TRBD1 might be the D (6 bases). The CDR3 is 15 amino acids. With 3 bases removed from V and 2 bases from J, the gap between germline ends came to 13 bases. Germline V CDR1 and CDR2: SSHAT, FNYEAQ (reference sequence). The CDR3: CASSFDRTPQETQYF. The CDR3 bases are TGTGCCAGCAGCTTCGACAGGACTCCGCAAGAGACCCAGTACTTC.

V gene TRBV4-2 combines with J gene TRBJ1-3; D remains unclear. Germline V gene data show CDR1 as LGHNA and CDR2 as YNFKEQ. The V gene lost 3 bases and the J gene lost 0 bases, with 9 bases spanning the gap. CDR3 length: 15 residues. In nucleotides, the CDR3 is TGTGCCAGCAGCCAGGTGAAGGGCTCTGGAAACACCATATATTTT. Protein product: CASSQVKGSGNTIYF.

This clonotype was recorded at least ten times. CDR3 DNA: TGTGCCAGCAGTGCCACAGGGAATCAGCCCCAGCATTTT. Its translation: CASSATGNQPQHF. The V gene is TRBV25-1, the J gene TRBJ1-5; possible D gene TRBD1, 6 bases. Germline loops: CDR1 MGHDK, CDR2 SYGVNS. V dropped 4 bases and J dropped 4 bases, with 8 bases sitting between them. This CDR3 has 13 residues. Full variable domain (remainder filled in from reference TRBV25-1 and TRBJ1-5): EADIYQTPRYLVIGTGKKITLECSQTMGHDKMYWYQQDPGMELHLIHYSYGVNSTEKGDLSSESTVSRIRTEHFPLTLESARPSHTSQYLCASSATGNQPQHFGDGTRLSIL.

V gene TRBV6-2 or TRBV6-3 combines with J gene TRBJ1-3; the D gene is possibly TRBD1 (5 bases). Germline V CDR1 and CDR2: MNHEY, SVGEGT. V was trimmed by 6 bases and J by 0 bases, leaving 15 bases between them. The CDR3 has 16 residues. The CDR3 coding sequence is TGTGCCAGCAGGACAGCCGGGTCGAGCTCTGGAAACACCATATATTTT. The encoded protein is CASRTAGSSSGNTIYF.

This clonotype was observed a few times. J is TRBJ1-2 and V is TRBV12-3 or TRBV12-4; the D is unclear. Trimming removed 1 base from V and 0 bases from J, with 9 bases in between. The CDR3 totals 15 residues. The CDR3 is CASSLGEATNYGYTF. The CDR3 nucleotides are TGTGCCAGCAGTTTAGGGGAGGCTACTAACTATGGCTACACCTTC.